This T cell receptor beta chain was identified in a study of blood T cell repertoires in COVID-19. Study background: COVID-19 samples, acute and convalescent, were from the United States, Italy and Spain. Sample material is recorded as cDNA or gDNA derived from T cells, B-cell-depleted T cells, or PBMCs.

Per the study methods: Amplifying reference gene primers gave estimates of nucleated cell counts. Produced via immunoSEQ multiplex PCR; TCRdb's table is partial and in-frame only. The V and J calls and clone size come from that table; D and trimming were worked out from the DNA. The table includes 97,000 or so clones, approximately 88% detected once. CDR3 length equals 17 residues. CDR1 and CDR2 (germline): LGHDT, YNNKEL (reference sequence). V shed 4 bases, J shed 1 base, and the junction held 9 bases outside the gene matches. Sequencing was done on a sample of peripheral blood. The V and J genes are TRBV3-1 (or the pseudogene TRBV3-2) and TRBJ2-3, with 9 positions matching TRBD1. This receptor was identified in a human donor in a cohort sampled during active COVID-19. The CDR3 bases are TGTGCCAGCAGCCTTCCCGGGACAGGGTACGGCACAGATACGCAGTATTTT. It codes for CASSLPGTGYGTDTQYF.